One sample yielded the 15 T cell receptor beta chains listed below, sequenced in a study of T cells in Graves' hyperthyroidism and ophthalmopathy. Using RNA transcripts as the source, TCR beta CDR3 regions were amplified. A first-round RT-PCR of the TCR CDR3 used the HTBI primer set. Each CDR3 protein is one row after TCRdb ran MiXCR on the multiplex PCR reads. The sample lists about 500,000 distinct CDR3 sequences, approximately 15% seen once, with less than 20% in the top ten. Sequencing used blood. The receptors derive from a young woman with Graves' hyperthyroidism.

The table lists this clonotype with many counts. The J gene is TRBJ2-3, the V gene TRBV18, with D perhaps assigned TRBD1 or TRBD2 (6 bases each). The germline V gene encodes CDR1 KGHSH and CDR2 LQKENI. The V end was cut by 6 bases, the J end by 1 base, with 17 bases between. The CDR3 totals 16 residues. Written as DNA, the CDR3 is TGTGCCAGCTCCCCCGGGGGCTCAATGGGCACAGATACGCAGTATTTT. This gives the protein CASSPGGSMGTDTQYF.

This clonotype turned up a few times. This rearrangement joins TRBV6-1 to TRBJ2-1; D unclear. Germline V gene sequence: CDR1 MNHNS, CDR2 SASEGT. Trimming left V 3 bases short and J 4 bases short, with 10 bases between. CDR3 length: 14 residues. The CDR3 sequence is CASSDTYPYNEQFF. CDR3 sequence (DNA): TGTGCCAGCAGTGACACTTACCCTTACAATGAGCAGTTCTTC.

This chain connects TRBV29-1 to TRBJ2-2, with a possible D match to TRBD2 (6 bases). The germline V and J ends were trimmed by 6 bases and 2 bases, with 10 bases remaining between them. CDR3 size: 13 residues. CDR1 SQVTM and CDR2 ANQGSEA come from the germline V gene. CDR3 region: CSVRDLNTGELFF. The CDR3, as DNA: TGCAGCGTGCGGGACTTAAACACCGGGGAGCTGTTTTTT.

The chain recombines TRBV29-1 with TRBJ1-5; D remains ambiguous. Germline V lookup: CDR1 SQVTM, CDR2 ANQGSEA. Trimming left V 5 bases short and J 2 bases short, with 10 bases between. The CDR3 sequence is 13 residues long. As DNA, the CDR3 is TGCAGCGTTCAGGACTCCGGCAATCAGCCCCAGCATTTT. It codes for CSVQDSGNQPQHF.

The chain uses TRBV6-1 and TRBJ2-5; 8 bases agree with TRBD1. This CDR3 has 12 amino acids. Germline V gene data show CDR1 as MNHNS and CDR2 as SASEGT. V dropped 4 bases and J dropped 12; count of bases not matched to a gene: 7. CDR3 residues: CASSADRGIKYF. Here the CDR3 DNA reads TGTGCCAGCAGTGCAGACAGGGGCATTAAGTACTTC.

This clonotype was detected only a few times. V is TRBV18 and J is TRBJ1-1; D ambiguous. The CDR3 loop spans 16 amino acids. Germline assignment: CDR1 KGHSH and CDR2 LQKENI. With 3 bases removed from V and 2 bases from J, the gap between germline ends came to 16 bases. In DNA, the CDR3 is TGTGCCAGCTCACCGGAGAGGTCGTTCCCAAACACTGAAGCTTTCTTT. This translates into CASSPERSFPNTEAFF.

This clonotype was found a few times. The chain carries TRBV20-1 and TRBJ2-7; D may be TRBD1 (5 bases). The CDR3 has 13 amino acids. Germline-derived CDR1 and CDR2 are DFQATT and SNEGSKA (reference sequence). V gave up 6 bases and J gave up 4 bases, with 16 bases separating them. CDR3 amino acids: CSASYGAKYEQYV. For the CDR3, the DNA is TGCAGTGCCTCGTATGGGGCAAAGTACGAGCAGTACGTC.

In its sample, this clonotype was seen a few times. The chain has TRBV19 and TRBJ1-4; D might be TRBD1 (5 bases). The CDR3 contains 14 residues. V lost 3 bases and J 8 bases, leaving 13 bases between the germline ends. Germline V gives CDR1 LNHDA, CDR2 SQIVND (reference sequence). The CDR3 region has the DNA TGTGCCAGTAGTATTCTTGGGGCGGGCGAAAAACTGTTTTTT. Its translation is CASSILGAGEKLFF.

There are many counts of this clonotype. The rearrangement uses TRBV12-3 or TRBV12-4 and TRBJ2-7; tentative D call: TRBD2 (5 bases). The V end lost 5 bases, the J end lost 1 base, and 15 bases lay between the germline ends. The CDR3 has 15 residues. CDR3 DNA sequence: TGTGCCAGCAGTCAGACCGGGATCCTTTCCTACGAGCAGTACTTC. Protein: CASSQTGILSYEQYF.

The chain combines TRBV19 with TRBJ2-1; D unresolved. Germline lookup yields CDR1 LNHDA and CDR2 SQIVND (reference sequence). V lost 5 bases to trimming and J lost 6 bases, with 20 bases between them. The CDR3 totals 16 residues. The CDR3 sequence: CASSLGYLPILNEQFF. The CDR3 DNA is TGTGCCAGTAGTCTCGGCTACCTTCCAATCCTCAATGAGCAGTTCTTC.

This clonotype was observed at least ten times. The V gene is TRBV12-3 or TRBV12-4, the J gene TRBJ1-5, with D perhaps TRBD1 (5 bases). Trimming cost V 6 bases and J 1 base, with 19 bases left between them. This CDR3 has 17 amino acids. The CDR3 sequence is CASSPPTVPVSNQPQHF. The CDR3 DNA is TGTGCCAGCAGCCCGCCGACAGTTCCCGTAAGCAATCAGCCCCAGCATTTT.

This clonotype appeared many times. The chain has TRBV12-3 or TRBV12-4 and TRBJ2-1; TRBD2 aligns across 9 bases. V lost 5 bases and J lost 6; bases outside the gene matches: 11. CDR3 length: 16 amino acids. The chain's CDR3 is CASSSLAGIGGNEQFF. The CDR3 nucleotides are TGTGCCAGCAGTAGCCTAGCGGGGATAGGTGGCAATGAGCAGTTCTTC.

The sample holds many counts of this clonotype. The gene calls are TRBV29-1 and TRBJ2-5, with D perhaps matching TRBD2 (6 bases). This CDR3 region has 15 residues. The ends were cut back, 4 bases at V and 5 bases at J, with 20 bases in the middle. Germline V CDR1 and CDR2: SQVTM, ANQGSEA. The CDR3 nucleotides read TGCAGCGTTGTCCCACCGGGAGTGGAGGGGGAGACCCAGTACTTC. Protein sequence: CSVVPPGVEGETQYF.

This clonotype was counted ten times or more. The chain recombines TRBV19 with TRBJ2-3, with 8 bases fitting TRBD1. The J segment lost 6 bases and the V segment lost 7 bases, leaving 9 bases of the junction unmatched. CDR3 length: 14 residues. Germline V gene sequence: CDR1 LNHDA, CDR2 SQIVND (reference sequence). Here the CDR3 DNA reads TGTGCCAGTAAACCGCCAGGGGGCAGGGATACGCAGTATTTT. Encoded protein: CASKPPGGRDTQYF.

In its sample, this clonotype was seen many times. CDR3 residues: CATSRDPGRYEQYF. The CDR3 nucleotides are TGTGCCACCAGCAGAGATCCGGGGCGGTACGAGCAGTACTTC. This sequence joins TRBV15 and TRBJ2-7, with D perhaps assigned TRBD1 or TRBD2 (5 bases each). The CDR3 totals 14 residues. The ends were cut back, 0 bases at V and 4 bases at J, with 10 bases in the middle. Germline lookup yields CDR1 LNHNV and CDR2 YYDKDF (reference sequence).